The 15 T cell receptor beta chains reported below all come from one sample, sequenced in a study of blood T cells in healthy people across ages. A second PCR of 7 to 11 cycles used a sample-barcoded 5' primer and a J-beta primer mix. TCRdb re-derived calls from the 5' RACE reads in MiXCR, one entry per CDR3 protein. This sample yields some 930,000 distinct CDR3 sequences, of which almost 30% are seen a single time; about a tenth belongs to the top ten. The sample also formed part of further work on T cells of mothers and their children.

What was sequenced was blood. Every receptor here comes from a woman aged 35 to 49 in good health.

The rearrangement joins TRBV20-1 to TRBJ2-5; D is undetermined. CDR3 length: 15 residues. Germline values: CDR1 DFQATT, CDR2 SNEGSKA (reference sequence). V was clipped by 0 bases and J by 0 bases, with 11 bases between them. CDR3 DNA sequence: TGCAGTGCTAGAGATCGATTGGGGTACCAAGAGACCCAGTACTTC. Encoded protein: CSARDRLGYQETQYF.

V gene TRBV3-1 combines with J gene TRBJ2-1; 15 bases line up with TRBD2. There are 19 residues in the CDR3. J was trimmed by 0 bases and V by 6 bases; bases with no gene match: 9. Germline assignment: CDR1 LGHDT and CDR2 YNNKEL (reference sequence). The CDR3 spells CASSRGTSGGPSSYNEQFF. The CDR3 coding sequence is TGTGCCAGCAGTCGAGGGACTAGCGGGGGGCCAAGCTCCTACAATGAGCAGTTCTTC.

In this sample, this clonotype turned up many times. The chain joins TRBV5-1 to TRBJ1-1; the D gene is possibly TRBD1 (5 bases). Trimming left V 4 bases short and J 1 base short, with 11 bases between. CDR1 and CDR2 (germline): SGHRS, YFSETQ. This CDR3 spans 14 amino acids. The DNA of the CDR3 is TGCGCCAGCAGCCGTTTGGGGCCGAACACTGAAGCTTTCTTT. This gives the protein CASSRLGPNTEAFF. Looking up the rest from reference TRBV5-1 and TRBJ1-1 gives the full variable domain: KAGVTQTPRYLIKTRGQQVTLSCSPISGHRSVSWYQQTPGQGLQFLFEYFSETQRNKGNFPGRFSGRQFSNSRSEMNVSTLELGDSALYLCASSRLGPNTEAFFGQGTRLTVV.

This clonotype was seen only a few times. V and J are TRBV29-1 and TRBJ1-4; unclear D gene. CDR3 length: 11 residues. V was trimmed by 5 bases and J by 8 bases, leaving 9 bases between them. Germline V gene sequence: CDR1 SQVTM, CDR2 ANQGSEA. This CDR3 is CSVHAGEKLFF. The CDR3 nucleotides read TGCAGCGTTCATGCGGGGGAAAAACTGTTTTTT.

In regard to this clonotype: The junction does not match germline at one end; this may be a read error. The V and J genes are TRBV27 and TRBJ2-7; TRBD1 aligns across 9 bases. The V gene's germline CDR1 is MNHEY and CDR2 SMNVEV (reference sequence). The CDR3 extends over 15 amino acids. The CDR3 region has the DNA TGTACCAGCAGTTCCCCCGGGACAGGGTCCTACGAGCAGTACTTC. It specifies CTSSSPGTGSYEQYF.

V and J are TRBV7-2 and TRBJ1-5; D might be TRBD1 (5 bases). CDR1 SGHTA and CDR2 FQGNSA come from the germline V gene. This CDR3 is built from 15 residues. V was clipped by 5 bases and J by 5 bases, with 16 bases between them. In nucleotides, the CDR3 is TGTGCCAGCAGCCCGTCACCAGGGACGGATCAGCCCCAGCATTTT. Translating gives CASSPSPGTDQPQHF.

The CDR3 DNA follows: TGCAGTGCTAGCAGTACAGGGAGAAATAATCAGCCCCAGCATTTT. Translated, it gives CSASSTGRNNQPQHF. The chain has TRBV20-1 and TRBJ1-5, with a possible D match to TRBD1 (6 bases). Germline loops: CDR1 DFQATT, CDR2 SNEGSKA (reference sequence). The CDR3 loop spans 15 amino acids. V lost 3 bases, J lost 4 bases, and 16 bases lay in between.

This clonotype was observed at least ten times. The CDR3 nucleotides read TGCAGCGTTGGTCAGGGGAACTATGGCTACACCTTC. This codes for CSVGQGNYGYTF. This sequence joins TRBV29-1 and TRBJ1-2; a possible D gene is TRBD1 (6 bases). V was cut by 4 bases and J by 2 bases, with 8 bases left in between. Germline values: CDR1 SQVTM, CDR2 ANQGSEA. The CDR3 is made up of 12 amino acids.

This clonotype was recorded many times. As DNA, the CDR3 is TGTGCCAGCAGTCCCCAACAGGTGCAAGGCTACACCTTC. Translating it yields CASSPQQVQGYTF. J is TRBJ1-2 and V is TRBV6-6; a weak D match, TRBD1 (5 bases). This CDR3 is built from 13 residues. Germline assignment: CDR1 MNHNY and CDR2 SVGAGI (reference sequence). V was clipped by 5 bases and J by 8 bases, with 15 bases between them.

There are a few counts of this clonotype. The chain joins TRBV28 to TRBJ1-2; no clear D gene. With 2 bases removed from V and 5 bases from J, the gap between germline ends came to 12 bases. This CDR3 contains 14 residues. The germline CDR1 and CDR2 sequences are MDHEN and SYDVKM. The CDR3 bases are TGTGCCAGCAGTTTAACGGACTTACTATATGGCTACACCTTC. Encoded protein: CASSLTDLLYGYTF.

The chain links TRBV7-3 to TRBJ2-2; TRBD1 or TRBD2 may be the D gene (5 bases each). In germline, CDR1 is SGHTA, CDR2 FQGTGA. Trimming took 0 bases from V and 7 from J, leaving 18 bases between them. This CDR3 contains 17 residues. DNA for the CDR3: TGTGCCAGCAGCTTAACGTCGGGTGGGGGAGAAGACGGGGAGCTGTTTTTT. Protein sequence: CASSLTSGGGEDGELFF.

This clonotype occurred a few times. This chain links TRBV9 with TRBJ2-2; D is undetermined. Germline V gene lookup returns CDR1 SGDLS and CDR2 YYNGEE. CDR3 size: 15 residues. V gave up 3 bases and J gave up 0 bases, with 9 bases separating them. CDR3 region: CASSALISNTGELFF. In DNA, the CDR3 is TGTGCCAGCAGCGCCCTCATATCGAACACCGGGGAGCTGTTTTTT.

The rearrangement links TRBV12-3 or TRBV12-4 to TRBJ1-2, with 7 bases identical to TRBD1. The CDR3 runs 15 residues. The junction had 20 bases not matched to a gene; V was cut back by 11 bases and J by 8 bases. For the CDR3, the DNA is TGTGCCGGCACCCAGGAAATAACAGGGGTAGGCGGCTACACCTTC. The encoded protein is CAGTQEITGVGGYTF.

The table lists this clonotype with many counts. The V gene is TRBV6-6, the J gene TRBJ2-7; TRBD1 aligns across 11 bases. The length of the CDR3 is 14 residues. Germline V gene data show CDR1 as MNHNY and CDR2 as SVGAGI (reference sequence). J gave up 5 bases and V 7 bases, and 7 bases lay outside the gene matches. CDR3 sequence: CASTTGTGGNEQYF. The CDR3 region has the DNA TGTGCCAGCACTACCGGGACAGGGGGGAACGAGCAGTACTTC.

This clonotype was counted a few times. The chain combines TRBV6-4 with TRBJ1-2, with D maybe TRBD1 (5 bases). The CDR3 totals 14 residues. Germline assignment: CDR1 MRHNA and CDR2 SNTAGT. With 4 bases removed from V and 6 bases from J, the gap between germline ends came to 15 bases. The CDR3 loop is CASSVTGGLNGYTF. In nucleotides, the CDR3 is TGTGCCAGCAGTGTCACGGGGGGGTTAAATGGCTACACCTTC.